This T cell receptor (beta chain) was documented in a study of shared clonotypes between healthy human individuals. Trimming pared 2 bases from V and 9 bases from J, leaving 13 bases between. Germline V gives CDR1 SEHNR, CDR2 FQNEAQ (reference sequence). This CDR3 spans 14 amino acids. The data were produced by immunoSEQ multiplex PCR, yet TCRdb's version contains in-frame clones alone and is incomplete. This table holds around 1,900,000 clones, 85% to 95% found once. Naive CD8 cells were CD45RO-negative, positively selected for CCR7, excluding terminally differentiated effector memory CD45RA+ cells.

V usage is TRBV7-9 and J usage is TRBJ1-4, with TRBD1 as a possible D gene (5 bases). What was sequenced was naive CD8+ T cells from PBMCs. The sequence was obtained from a man aged 18 to 35 in good health. Some clones in this sample may be carry-over from other donors' samples. For the CDR3, the DNA is TGTGCCAGCAGCTTATCCGGGGGGGAGAAAAAACTGTTTTTT. Protein product: CASSLSGGEKKLFF. The full variable domain, with the rest looked up from reference TRBV7-9 and TRBJ1-4, is DTGVSQNPRHKITKRGQNVTFRCDPISEHNRLYWYRQTLGQGPEFLTYFQNEAQLEKSRLLSDRFSAERPKGSFSTLEIQRTEQGDSAMYLCASSLSGGEKKLFFGSGTQLSVL.